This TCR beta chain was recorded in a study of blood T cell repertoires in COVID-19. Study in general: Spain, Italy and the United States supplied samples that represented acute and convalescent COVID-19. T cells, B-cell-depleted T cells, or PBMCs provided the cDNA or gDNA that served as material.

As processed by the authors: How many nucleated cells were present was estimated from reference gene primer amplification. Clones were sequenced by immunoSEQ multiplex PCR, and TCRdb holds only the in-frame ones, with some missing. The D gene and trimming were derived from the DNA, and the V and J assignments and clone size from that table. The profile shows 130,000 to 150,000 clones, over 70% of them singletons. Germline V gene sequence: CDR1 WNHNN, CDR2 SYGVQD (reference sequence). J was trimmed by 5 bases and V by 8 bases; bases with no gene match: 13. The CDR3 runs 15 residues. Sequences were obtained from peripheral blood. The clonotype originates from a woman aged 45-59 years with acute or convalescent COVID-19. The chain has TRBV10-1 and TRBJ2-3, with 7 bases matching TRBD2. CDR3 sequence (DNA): TGCGCCAGCTCCGACGGCGGGAGCGAGGGAGATACGCAGTATTTT. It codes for CASSDGGSEGDTQYF.